This paragraph covers one TCR beta chain sequence. Its antigen is undetermined. The data were obtained in a study of cytomegalovirus exposure and HLA in healthy donors. General study results and limits: Rarity characterized most TCR sequences, yet some public TCRs appeared in many donors. Among TCR beta chains, those listed as cytomegalovirus-associated numbered roughly 150.

Clones were read by immunoSEQ multiplex PCR, and TCRdb kept only the in-frame ones, dropping some. The sample lists 150,000 to 200,000 clones, approximately 86% occurring once. CDR1 and CDR2 (germline): SGHDT, YYEEEE. The CDR3 consists of 16 residues. The junction had 15 bases not matched to a gene; V was cut back by 3 bases and J by 7 bases. Specimen: PBMCs. The rearrangement joins TRBV5-6 to TRBJ1-1; TRBD1 aligns across 7 bases. The TCR sequence derives from a young woman in good health and CMV-seronegative. CDR3 bases: TGTGCCAGCAGCTCTCTGACAGGGAGCGGTCGTGGTGAAGCTTTCTTT. Encoded protein: CASSSLTGSGRGEAFF.